The 5 T cell receptor beta chains below all came from one sample that was sequenced in a study of CD8 T cells in Susac syndrome. Random-hexamer reverse transcription was applied to about 0.45 to 1 ug RNA. TCRdb reanalysed the immunoSEQ multiplex PCR reads using MiXCR and keeps one entry per CDR3 protein. The sample includes 100,000 to 150,000 distinct CDR3 sequences, around 94% seen only once; the top ten take 0.085% to 0.09%. The sequenced material came from CD4+ T cells from PBMCs. These receptors all come from a human donor in good health.

The chain uses TRBV7-9 and TRBJ2-5; possibly TRBD1 for D (6 bases). Per the germline V gene, CDR1 is SEHNR and CDR2 is FQNEAQ (reference sequence). The germline V and J ends were trimmed by 5 bases and 1 base, with 23 bases remaining between them. This CDR3 has 18 amino acids. CDR3 sequence (DNA): TGTGCCAGCAGCGTCCTCTGGGCGACAGGAGCCATCCAAGAGACCCAGTACTTC. Amino acid sequence: CASSVLWATGAIQETQYF. Variable domain in full (rest from reference TRBV7-9 and TRBJ2-5): DTGVSQNPRHKITKRGQNVTFRCDPISEHNRLYWYRQTLGQGPEFLTYFQNEAQLEKSRLLSDRFSAERPKGSFSTLEIQRTEQGDSAMYLCASSVLWATGAIQETQYFGPGTRLLVL.

The V call is TRBV25-1, the J call TRBJ2-7, with D possibly TRBD1 on 5 matching bases. The CDR3 consists of 16 residues. V shed 5 bases and J shed 2 bases, with 19 bases lying between them. Germline assignment: CDR1 MGHDK and CDR2 SYGVNS. Written as DNA, the CDR3 is TGTGCCAGCAGTCGTGGCCAGGGCGGTTCAACCTACGAGCAGTACTTC. It specifies CASSRGQGGSTYEQYF.

This clonotype appeared once. The CDR3: CASSPSGRGNDYGYTF. The DNA for the CDR3 is TGTGCCAGCAGCCCGTCGGGACGTGGAAACGACTATGGCTACACCTTC. The J gene is TRBJ1-2, the V gene TRBV5-4; tentatively, D is TRBD1 (5 bases). Trimming removed 4 bases at V and 3 bases at J, with 19 bases between. Germline CDR1 is SGHNT and CDR2 is YYREEE (reference sequence). The CDR3 spans 16 residues.

The chain recombines TRBV28 with TRBJ2-5; TRBD1 matches 8 bases. The CDR3 consists of 17 residues. Germline CDR1 MDHEN, CDR2 SYDVKM. The V and J ends lost 3 bases and 2 bases, in that order; junction bases with no gene match: 11. In DNA, the CDR3 is TGTGCCAGCAGTTTTGCGGCCTGGACAGGGAGGCAAGAGACCCAGTACTTC. It codes for CASSFAAWTGRQETQYF.

V is TRBV5-4 and J is TRBJ2-5, with D perhaps matching TRBD1 or TRBD2 (5 bases each). Germline V lookup: CDR1 SGHNT, CDR2 YYREEE (reference sequence). This CDR3 is built from 13 residues. Trimming left V 1 base short and J 4 bases short, with 8 bases between. DNA for the CDR3: TGTGCCAGCAGCTTGACAGGAGGAGAGACCCAGTACTTC. The encoded protein is CASSLTGGETQYF.